Listed below are T cell receptor beta chains from one sample, sequenced in a study of PD-1 blockade in mismatch repair-deficient tumors. Sequenced by immunoSEQ multiplex PCR; TCRdb stores in-frame clones only, minus some. The sample includes about 9,800 clones, roughly 86% of them seen just once. No antigen is known for these receptors. The sample was cells cultured in vitro, taken from a patient treated with pembrolizumab. All receptors come from an adult with mismatch repair-deficient cancer. Each CDR3 is given with its conserved first and last residue. The order of the fields is D gene, V gene, J gene, clone size, CDR3 protein, CDR3 DNA. D genes are given only for firm matches. Only some rows state a clone size, as once, few, many or a class for expanded clones.

TRBD2	TRBV27	TRBJ2-1	-	CASSPLAVHYEQFF	TGTGCCAGCAGTCCGCTAGCGGTACATTATGAGCAGTTCTTC
TRBD1	TRBV27	TRBJ1-2	few	CASSPLGQQFGYTF	TGTGCCAGCAGCCCCCTGGGACAGCAGTTTGGCTACACCTTC
-	TRBV6-5	TRBJ1-3	-	CASRLAAGNTIYF	TGTGCCAGCAGACTTGCGGCAGGAAACACCATATATTTT
-	TRBV5-1	TRBJ2-5	-	CASSPQVQETQYF	TGCGCCAGCAGCCCTCAGGTCCAAGAGACCCAGTACTTC
TRBD2	TRBV4-2	TRBJ2-1	-	CASSQLREGVRYNEQFF	TGTGCCAGCAGCCAACTACGGGAGGGAGTTAGGTACAATGAGCAGTTCTTC
TRBD1	TRBV5-1	TRBJ1-1	-	CASSLVVGTDTEAFF	TGCGCCAGCAGCTTGGTAGTCGGGACAGACACTGAAGCTTTCTTT
TRBD1	TRBV5-4	TRBJ2-7	-	CASSNNRGSGYEQYF	TGTGCCAGCAGTAACAACAGGGGATCTGGGTACGAGCAGTACTTC
TRBD1	TRBV28	TRBJ1-1	-	CAALGTGEVESEAFF	TGTGCCGCTTTAGGGACAGGGGAAGTTGAGTCAGAAGCTTTCTTT
-	TRBV6-5	TRBJ2-7	-	CASSPPGSYEQYF	TGTGCCAGCAGTCCCCCGGGCTCCTACGAGCAGTACTTC
TRBD2	TRBV7-7	TRBJ2-1	-	CASSPGTSGEQFF	TGTGCCAGCAGCCCCGGGACTAGCGGTGAGCAGTTCTTC
-	TRBV15	TRBJ2-7	-	CATSREVGKASEQYF	TGTGCCACCAGCAGAGAGGTTGGAAAAGCCTCCGAGCAGTACTTC
-	TRBV29-1	TRBJ2-1	-	CSVEPRLVDEQFF	TGCAGCGTTGAGCCTAGACTAGTCGATGAGCAGTTCTTC
TRBD1	TRBV11-2	TRBJ1-2	-	CASSTTGTEYGYTF	TGTGCCAGCAGCACCACCGGGACAGAATATGGCTACACCTTC
TRBD2	TRBV7-2	TRBJ2-2	-	CASSWDYNTGELFF	TGTGCCAGCAGTTGGGACTACAACACCGGGGAGCTGTTTTTT
-	TRBV7-6	TRBJ2-7	-	CASSLLGRESSYEQYF	TGTGCCAGCAGCTTACTAGGACGGGAGAGCTCCTACGAGCAGTACTTC
-	TRBV5-4	TRBJ2-5	-	CASSFTGFLQETQYF	TGTGCCAGCAGCTTCACAGGGTTCTTACAAGAGACCCAGTACTTC
-	TRBV5-3	TRBJ2-7	-	CARSFKGYEQYF	TGTGCCAGAAGCTTTAAGGGATACGAGCAGTACTTC
-	TRBV7-3	TRBJ2-3	-	CASSLSSGVTYTQYF	TGTGCCAGCAGCTTAAGTTCAGGGGTCACATATACGCAGTATTTT